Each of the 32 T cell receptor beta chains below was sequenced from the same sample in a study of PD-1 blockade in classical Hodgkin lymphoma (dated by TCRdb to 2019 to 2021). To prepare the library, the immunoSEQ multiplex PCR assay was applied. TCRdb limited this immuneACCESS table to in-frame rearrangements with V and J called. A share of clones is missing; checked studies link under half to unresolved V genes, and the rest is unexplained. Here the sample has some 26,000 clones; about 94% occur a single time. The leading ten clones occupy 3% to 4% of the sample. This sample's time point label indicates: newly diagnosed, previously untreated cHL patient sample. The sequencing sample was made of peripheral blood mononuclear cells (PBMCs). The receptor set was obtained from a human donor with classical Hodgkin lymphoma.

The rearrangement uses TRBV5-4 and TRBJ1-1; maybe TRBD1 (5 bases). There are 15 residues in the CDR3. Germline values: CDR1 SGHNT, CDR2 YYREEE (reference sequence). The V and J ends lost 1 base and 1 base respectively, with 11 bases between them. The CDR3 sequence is CASSLNRQTNTEAFF. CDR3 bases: TGTGCCAGCAGCTTGAACAGACAGACGAACACTGAAGCTTTCTTT.

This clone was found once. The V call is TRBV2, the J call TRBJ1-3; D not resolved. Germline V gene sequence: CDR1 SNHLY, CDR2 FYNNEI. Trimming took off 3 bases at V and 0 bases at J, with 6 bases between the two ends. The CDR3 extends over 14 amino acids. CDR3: CASSDGSSGNTIYF. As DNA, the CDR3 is TGTGCCAGCAGTGACGGGAGCTCTGGAAACACCATATATTTT.

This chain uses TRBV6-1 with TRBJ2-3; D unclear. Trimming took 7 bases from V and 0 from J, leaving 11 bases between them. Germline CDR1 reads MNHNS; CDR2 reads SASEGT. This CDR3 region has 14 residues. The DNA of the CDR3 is TGTGCCAGCACCCAGGTGGACAGCACAGATACGCAGTATTTT. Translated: CASTQVDSTDTQYF.

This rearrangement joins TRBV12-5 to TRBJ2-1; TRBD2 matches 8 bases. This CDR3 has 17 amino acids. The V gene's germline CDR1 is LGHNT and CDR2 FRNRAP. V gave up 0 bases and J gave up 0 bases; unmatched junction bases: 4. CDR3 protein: CASGLVLAAASYNEQFF. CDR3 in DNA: TGTGCTAGTGGTTTGGTACTAGCGGCGGCCTCCTACAATGAGCAGTTCTTC.

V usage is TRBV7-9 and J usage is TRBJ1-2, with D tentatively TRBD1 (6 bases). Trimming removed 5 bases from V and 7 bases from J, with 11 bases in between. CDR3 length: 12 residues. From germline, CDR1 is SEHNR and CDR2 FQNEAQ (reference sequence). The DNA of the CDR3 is TGTGCCAGCAGCCCAGGGACATCTGGCTACACCTTC. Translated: CASSPGTSGYTF.

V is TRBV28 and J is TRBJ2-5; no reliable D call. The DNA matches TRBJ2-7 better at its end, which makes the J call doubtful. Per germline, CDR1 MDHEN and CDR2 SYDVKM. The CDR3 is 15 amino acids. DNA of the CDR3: TGTGCCAGCAGCCGAATGGTCCTAGGTTCCTACGAGCAGTACTTC. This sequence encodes CASSRMVLGSYEQYF.

The CDR3, as DNA: TGTGCCAGCAGTTTACAAGGGACAGGGAGGGGCACAGATACGCAGTATTTT. This gives the protein CASSLQGTGRGTDTQYF. V and J are TRBV27 and TRBJ2-3; 9 bases align to TRBD1. The CDR3 is 17 amino acids. In germline, CDR1 is MNHEY, CDR2 SMNVEV (reference sequence). Germline trimming cut 2 bases from V and 1 base from J; bases unmatched to any gene: 7.

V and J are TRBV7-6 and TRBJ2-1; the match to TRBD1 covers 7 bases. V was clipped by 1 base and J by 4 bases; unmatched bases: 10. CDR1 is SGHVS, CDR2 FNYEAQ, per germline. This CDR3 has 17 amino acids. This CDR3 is CASSLGLGDRRYNEQFF. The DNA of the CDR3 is TGTGCCAGCAGCTTAGGGCTAGGGGACAGACGGTACAATGAGCAGTTCTTC. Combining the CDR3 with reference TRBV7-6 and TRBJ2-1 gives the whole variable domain GAGVSQSPRYKVTKRGQDVALRCDPISGHVSLYWYRQALGQGPEFLTYFNYEAQQDKSGLPNDRFSAERPEGSISTLTIQRTEQRDSAMYRCASSLGLGDRRYNEQFFGPGTRLTVL.

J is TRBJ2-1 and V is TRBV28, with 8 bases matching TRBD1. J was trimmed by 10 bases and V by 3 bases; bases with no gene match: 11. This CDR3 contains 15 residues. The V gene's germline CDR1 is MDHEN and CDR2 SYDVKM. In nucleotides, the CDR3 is TGTGCCAGCAGTTTTTTTAGACAGGGGACGATCGAGCAGTTCTTC. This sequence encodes CASSFFRQGTIEQFF.

The CDR3: CSVRQNGNTIYF. The DNA for the CDR3 is TGCAGCGTTAGACAGAATGGAAACACCATATATTTT. The chain recombines TRBV29-1 with TRBJ1-3, with a possible D match to TRBD1 (5 bases). CDR1 and CDR2 from the germline V gene are SQVTM and ANQGSEA. This CDR3 has 12 amino acids. V lost 5 bases and J 3 bases, leaving 8 bases between the germline ends.

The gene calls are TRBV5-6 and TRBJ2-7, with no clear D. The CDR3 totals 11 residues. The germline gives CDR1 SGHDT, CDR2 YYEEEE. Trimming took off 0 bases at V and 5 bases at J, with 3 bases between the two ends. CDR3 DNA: TGTGCCAGCAGCTTGGTTGACGAGCAGTACTTC. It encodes CASSLVDEQYF.

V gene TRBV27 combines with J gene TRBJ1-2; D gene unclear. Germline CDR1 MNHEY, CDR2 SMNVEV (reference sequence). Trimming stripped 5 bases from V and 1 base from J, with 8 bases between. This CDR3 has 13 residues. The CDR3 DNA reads TGTGCCAGCAGTGTCGGGAATAACTATGGCTACACCTTC. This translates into CASSVGNNYGYTF.

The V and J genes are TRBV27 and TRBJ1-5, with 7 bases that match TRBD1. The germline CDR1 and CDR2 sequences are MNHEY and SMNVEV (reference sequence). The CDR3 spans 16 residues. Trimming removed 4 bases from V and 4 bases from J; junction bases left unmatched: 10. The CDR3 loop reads CASSSSRTGGNQPQHF. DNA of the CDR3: TGTGCCAGCAGTTCATCCCGGACAGGTGGGAATCAGCCCCAGCATTTT.

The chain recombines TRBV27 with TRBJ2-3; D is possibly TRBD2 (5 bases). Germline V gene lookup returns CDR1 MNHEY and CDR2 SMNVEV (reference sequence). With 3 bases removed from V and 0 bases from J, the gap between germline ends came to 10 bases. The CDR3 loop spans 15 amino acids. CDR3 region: CASSFGLASTDTQYF. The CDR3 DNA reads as TGTGCCAGCAGTTTCGGCCTAGCCAGCACAGATACGCAGTATTTT.

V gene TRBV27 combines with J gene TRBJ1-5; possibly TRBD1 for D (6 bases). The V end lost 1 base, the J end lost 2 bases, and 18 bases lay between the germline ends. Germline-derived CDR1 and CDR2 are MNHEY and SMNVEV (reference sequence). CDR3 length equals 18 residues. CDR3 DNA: TGTGCCAGCAGTTTATTGGGATCCGGGGGGGCTGGCAATCAGCCCCAGCATTTT. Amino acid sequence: CASSLLGSGGAGNQPQHF.

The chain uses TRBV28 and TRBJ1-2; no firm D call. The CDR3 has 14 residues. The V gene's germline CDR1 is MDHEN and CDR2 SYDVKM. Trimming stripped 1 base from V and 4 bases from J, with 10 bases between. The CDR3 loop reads CASSLSGVSYGYTF. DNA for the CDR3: TGTGCCAGCAGTTTATCCGGAGTGAGCTATGGCTACACCTTC.

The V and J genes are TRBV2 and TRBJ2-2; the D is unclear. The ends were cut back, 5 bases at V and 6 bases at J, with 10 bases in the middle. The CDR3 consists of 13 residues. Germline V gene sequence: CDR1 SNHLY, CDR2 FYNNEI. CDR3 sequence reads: CASSTRSPGELFF. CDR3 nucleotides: TGTGCCAGCAGTACCAGATCGCCCGGGGAGCTGTTTTTT.

The CDR3 region is CASSQYRVEETQYF. For the CDR3, the DNA is TGCGCCAGCAGCCAGTACAGGGTTGAGGAGACCCAGTACTTC. The rearrangement uses TRBV5-1 and TRBJ2-5, with D possibly TRBD1 on 6 matching bases. The V end was cut by 4 bases, the J end by 5 bases, with 15 bases between. CDR3 length: 14 amino acids. Germline lookup yields CDR1 SGHRS and CDR2 YFSETQ.

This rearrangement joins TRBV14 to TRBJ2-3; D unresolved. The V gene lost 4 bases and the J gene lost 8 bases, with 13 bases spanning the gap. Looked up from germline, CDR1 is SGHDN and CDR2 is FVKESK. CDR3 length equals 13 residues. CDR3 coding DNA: TGTGCCAGCAGCCCAGTGGGCCCAGGTACGCAGTATTTT. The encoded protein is CASSPVGPGTQYF.

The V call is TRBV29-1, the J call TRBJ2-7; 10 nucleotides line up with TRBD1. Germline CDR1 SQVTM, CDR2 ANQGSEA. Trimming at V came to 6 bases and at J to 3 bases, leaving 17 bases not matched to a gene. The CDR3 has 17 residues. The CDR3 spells CSVPSRRAGQGIYEQYF. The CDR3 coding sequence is TGCAGCGTCCCGTCAAGGAGGGCGGGACAGGGGATCTACGAGCAGTACTTC.

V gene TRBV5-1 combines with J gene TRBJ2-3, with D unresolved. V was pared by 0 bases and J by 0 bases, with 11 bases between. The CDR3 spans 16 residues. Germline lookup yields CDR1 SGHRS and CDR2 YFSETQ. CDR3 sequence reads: CASSLDPGPSTDTQYF. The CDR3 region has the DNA TGCGCCAGCAGCTTGGATCCTGGTCCTAGCACAGATACGCAGTATTTT.

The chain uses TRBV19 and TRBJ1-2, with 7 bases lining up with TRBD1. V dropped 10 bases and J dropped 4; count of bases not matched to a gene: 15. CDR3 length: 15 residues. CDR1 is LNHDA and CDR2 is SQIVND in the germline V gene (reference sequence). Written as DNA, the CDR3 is TGTGCCACGACTGGGACAGCCTTCCATTCCTATGGCTACACCTTC. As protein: CATTGTAFHSYGYTF.

CDR3 nucleotide sequence: TGTGCCAGCAGGGGGGGACTAGCGGGAAGGGGCGAGCAGTACTTC. This encodes CASRGGLAGRGEQYF. This chain joins TRBV2 and TRBJ2-7, with 13 bases fitting TRBD2. This CDR3 is 15 amino acids long. V shed 6 bases and J 6 bases; nucleotides not matched to a gene: 8. Germline V gene sequence: CDR1 SNHLY, CDR2 FYNNEI.

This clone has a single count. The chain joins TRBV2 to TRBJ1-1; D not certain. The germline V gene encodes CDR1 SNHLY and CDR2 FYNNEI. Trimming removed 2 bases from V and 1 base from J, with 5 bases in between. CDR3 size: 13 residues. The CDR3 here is CASSESGNTEAFF. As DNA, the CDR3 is TGTGCCAGCAGTGAATCTGGGAACACTGAAGCTTTCTTT.

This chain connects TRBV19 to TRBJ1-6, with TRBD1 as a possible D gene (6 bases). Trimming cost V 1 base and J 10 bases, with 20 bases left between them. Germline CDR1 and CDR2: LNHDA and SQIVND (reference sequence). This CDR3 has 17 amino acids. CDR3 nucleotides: TGTGCCAGTAGTATAGCTGGGACACTCCTTGTTCGGTCACCCCTCCACTTT. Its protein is CASSIAGTLLVRSPLHF. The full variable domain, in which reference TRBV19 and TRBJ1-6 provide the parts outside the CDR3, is DGGITQSPKYLFRKEGQNVTLSCEQNLNHDAMYWYRQDPGQGLRLIYYSQIVNDFQKGDIAEGYSVSREKKESFPLTVTSAQKNPTAFYLCASSIAGTLLVRSPLHFGNGTRLTVT.

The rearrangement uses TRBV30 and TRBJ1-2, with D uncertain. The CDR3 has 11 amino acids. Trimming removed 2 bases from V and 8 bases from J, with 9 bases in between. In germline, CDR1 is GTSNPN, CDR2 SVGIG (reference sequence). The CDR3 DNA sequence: TGTGCCTGGAGTCGTAGGCGGGGCTACACCTTC. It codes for CAWSRRRGYTF.

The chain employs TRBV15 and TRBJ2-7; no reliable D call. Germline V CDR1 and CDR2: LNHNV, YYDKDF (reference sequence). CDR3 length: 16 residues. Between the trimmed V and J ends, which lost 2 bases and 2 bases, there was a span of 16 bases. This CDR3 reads CATSRNIPSETYEQYF. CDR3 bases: TGTGCCACCAGCAGAAATATTCCGTCAGAAACCTACGAGCAGTACTTC.

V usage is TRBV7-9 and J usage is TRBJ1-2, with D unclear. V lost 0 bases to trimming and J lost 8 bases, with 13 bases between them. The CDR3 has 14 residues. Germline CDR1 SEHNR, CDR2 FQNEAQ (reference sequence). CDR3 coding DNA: TGTGCCAGCAGCTTAGCAGGGAGTGGAAGGGGCTACACCTTC. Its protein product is CASSLAGSGRGYTF.

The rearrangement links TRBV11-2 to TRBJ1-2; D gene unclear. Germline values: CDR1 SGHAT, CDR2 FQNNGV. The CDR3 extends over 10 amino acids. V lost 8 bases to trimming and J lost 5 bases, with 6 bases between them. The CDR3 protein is CASGMYGYTF. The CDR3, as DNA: TGTGCCAGCGGCATGTATGGCTACACCTTC.

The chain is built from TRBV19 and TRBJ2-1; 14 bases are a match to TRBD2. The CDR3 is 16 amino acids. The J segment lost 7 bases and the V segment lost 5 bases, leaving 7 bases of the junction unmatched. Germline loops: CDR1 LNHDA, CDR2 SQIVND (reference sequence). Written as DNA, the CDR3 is TGTGCCAGTAGTCCCCCGACTAGCGGGGGGGTAAATGAGCAGTTCTTC. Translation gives CASSPPTSGGVNEQFF.

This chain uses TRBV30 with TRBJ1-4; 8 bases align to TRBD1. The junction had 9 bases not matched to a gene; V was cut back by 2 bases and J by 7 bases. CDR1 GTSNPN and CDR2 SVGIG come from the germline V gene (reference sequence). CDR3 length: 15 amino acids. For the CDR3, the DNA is TGTGCCTGGAGTCCCCCTGACAGGGGTGGTGAAAAACTGTTTTTT. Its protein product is CAWSPPDRGGEKLFF.

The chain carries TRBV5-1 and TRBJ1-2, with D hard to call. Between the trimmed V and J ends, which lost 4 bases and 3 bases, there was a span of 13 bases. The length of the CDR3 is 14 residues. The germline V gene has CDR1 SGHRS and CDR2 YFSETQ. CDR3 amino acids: CASSPAGSYYGYTF. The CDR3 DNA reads TGCGCCAGCAGCCCAGCGGGTAGTTACTATGGCTACACCTTC. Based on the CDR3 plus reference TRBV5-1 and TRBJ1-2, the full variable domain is KAGVTQTPRYLIKTRGQQVTLSCSPISGHRSVSWYQQTPGQGLQFLFEYFSETQRNKGNFPGRFSGRQFSNSRSEMNVSTLELGDSALYLCASSPAGSYYGYTFGSGTRLTVV.